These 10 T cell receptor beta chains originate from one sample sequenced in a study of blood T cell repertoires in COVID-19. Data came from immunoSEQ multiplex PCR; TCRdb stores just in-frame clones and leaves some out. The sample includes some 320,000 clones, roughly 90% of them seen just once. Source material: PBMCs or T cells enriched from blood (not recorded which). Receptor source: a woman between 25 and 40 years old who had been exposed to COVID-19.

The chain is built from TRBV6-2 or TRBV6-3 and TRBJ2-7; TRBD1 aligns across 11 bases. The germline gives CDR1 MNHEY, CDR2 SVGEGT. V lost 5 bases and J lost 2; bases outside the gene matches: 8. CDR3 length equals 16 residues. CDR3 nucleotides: TGTGCCAGCAGTGACTATGGGACAGGGGGGCCCTACGAGCAGTACTTC. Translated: CASSDYGTGGPYEQYF.

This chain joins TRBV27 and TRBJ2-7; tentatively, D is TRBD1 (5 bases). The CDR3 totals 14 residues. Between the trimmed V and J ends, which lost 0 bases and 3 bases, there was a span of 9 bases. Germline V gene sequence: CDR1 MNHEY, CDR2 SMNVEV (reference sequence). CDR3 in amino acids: CASSLSWTSYEQYF. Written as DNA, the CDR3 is TGTGCCAGCAGTTTATCCTGGACAAGCTACGAGCAGTACTTC.

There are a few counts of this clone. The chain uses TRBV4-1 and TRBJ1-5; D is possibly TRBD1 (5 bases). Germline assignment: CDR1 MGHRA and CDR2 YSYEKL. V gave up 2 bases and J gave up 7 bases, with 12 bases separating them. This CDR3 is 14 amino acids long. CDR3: CASSQKRGGQPQHF. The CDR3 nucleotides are TGCGCCAGCAGCCAAAAGCGGGGCGGCCAGCCCCAGCATTTT.

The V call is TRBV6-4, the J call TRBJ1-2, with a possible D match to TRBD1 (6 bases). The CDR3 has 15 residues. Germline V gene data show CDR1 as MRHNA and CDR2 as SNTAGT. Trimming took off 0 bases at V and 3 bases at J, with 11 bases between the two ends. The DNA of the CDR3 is TGTGCCAGCAGTGACTCGGCACAGGGCCACTATGGCTACACCTTC. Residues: CASSDSAQGHYGYTF.

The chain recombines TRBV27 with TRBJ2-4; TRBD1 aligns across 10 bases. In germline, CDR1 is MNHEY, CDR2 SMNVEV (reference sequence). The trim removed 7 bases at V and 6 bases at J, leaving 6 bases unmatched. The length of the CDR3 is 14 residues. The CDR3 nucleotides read TGTGCCAGCACTCGGACAGGGGGTAGAAACATTCAGTACTTC. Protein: CASTRTGGRNIQYF.

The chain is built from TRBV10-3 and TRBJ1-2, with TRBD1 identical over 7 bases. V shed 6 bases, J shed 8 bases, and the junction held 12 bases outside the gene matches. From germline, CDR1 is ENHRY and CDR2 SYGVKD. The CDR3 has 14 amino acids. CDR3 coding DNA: TGTGCCATCAGCCGACAGGGTCAGGGTGGAGGCTACACCTTC. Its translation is CAISRQGQGGGYTF.

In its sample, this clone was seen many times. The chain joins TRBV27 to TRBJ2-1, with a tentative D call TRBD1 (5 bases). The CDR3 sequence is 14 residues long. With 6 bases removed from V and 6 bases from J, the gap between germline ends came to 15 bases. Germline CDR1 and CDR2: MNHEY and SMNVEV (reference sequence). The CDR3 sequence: CASRAGYPGNEQFF. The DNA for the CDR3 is TGTGCCAGCAGGGCAGGGTACCCGGGCAATGAGCAGTTCTTC.

As DNA, the CDR3 is TGTGCCAGCAGCCAAACAGCCCAGGTGTCAGTCGGCTACACCTTC. Its translation: CASSQTAQVSVGYTF. The chain carries TRBV3-1 (or the pseudogene TRBV3-2) and TRBJ1-2; D remains unclear. The CDR3 is 15 amino acids. Trimming took 2 bases from V and 8 from J, leaving 18 bases between them. Germline CDR1 reads LGHDT; CDR2 reads YNNKEL (reference sequence).

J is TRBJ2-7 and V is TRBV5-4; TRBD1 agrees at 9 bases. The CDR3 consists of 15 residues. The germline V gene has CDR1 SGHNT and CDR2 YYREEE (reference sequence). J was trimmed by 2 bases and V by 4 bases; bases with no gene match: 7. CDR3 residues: CASSPGGQGAYEQYF. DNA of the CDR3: TGTGCCAGCAGCCCTGGGGGACAGGGAGCCTACGAGCAGTACTTC.

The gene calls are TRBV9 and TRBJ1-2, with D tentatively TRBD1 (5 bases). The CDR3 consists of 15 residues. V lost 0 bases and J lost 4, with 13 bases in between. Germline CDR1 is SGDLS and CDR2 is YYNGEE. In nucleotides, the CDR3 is TGTGCCAGCAGCGTAGGGACATCCTCGTCCTATGGCTACACCTTC. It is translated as CASSVGTSSSYGYTF.